Listed here are 12 T cell receptor beta chains from one sample, sequenced in a study of siplizumab effects on memory and regulatory T cells. This table comes from immunoSEQ multiplex PCR, and its TCRdb copy is limited to in-frame clones, with some not included. The table includes 100,000 to 120,000 clones, roughly 92% detected once. The specimen sequenced was CD4+ T cells sorted from blood. The receptors come from a human donor in good health.

The V gene is TRBV7-2, the J gene TRBJ1-1; D ambiguous. Looked up from germline, CDR1 is SGHTA and CDR2 is FQGNSA. V was shortened by 1 base and J by 0 bases, with 15 bases between the two germline ends. The CDR3 extends over 17 amino acids. CDR3 in DNA: TGTGCCAGCAGCTTAGGGCGGGAAAGGATTATGAACACTGAAGCTTTCTTT. This encodes CASSLGRERIMNTEAFF.

This sequence joins TRBV11-2 and TRBJ1-2; D is unclear. This CDR3 region has 13 residues. Germline V CDR1 and CDR2: SGHAT, FQNNGV. Trimming removed 5 bases from V and 4 bases from J, with 11 bases in between. CDR3: CASSTPRLYGYTF. CDR3 DNA: TGTGCCAGCAGCACACCCCGACTCTATGGCTACACCTTC. Full variable domain (missing parts from reference TRBV11-2 and TRBJ1-2): EAGVAQSPRYKIIEKRQSVAFWCNPISGHATLYWYQQILGQGPKLLIQFQNNGVVDDSQLPKDRFSAERLKGVDSTLKIQPAKLEDSAVYLCASSTPRLYGYTFGSGTRLTVV.

A single count supports this clone. The rearrangement uses TRBV6-5 and TRBJ1-1; D might be TRBD1 (5 bases). V shed 4 bases and J shed 1 base, with 10 bases lying between them. The CDR3 loop spans 14 amino acids. CDR1 is MNHEY and CDR2 is SVGAGI in the germline V gene. Written as DNA, the CDR3 is TGTGCCAGCAGTTTATCCACAGGGAACACTGAAGCTTTCTTT. This codes for CASSLSTGNTEAFF.

In DNA form, the CDR3 reads TGTGCCATCAGTGACCAGACAGGGGTTGAGACCCAGTACTTC. The encoded protein is CAISDQTGVETQYF. This sequence joins TRBV10-3 and TRBJ2-5, with 8 bases identical to TRBD1. The CDR3 has 14 residues. With V trimmed by 3 bases and J by 5 bases, 5 bases remained unmatched. Germline V CDR1 and CDR2: ENHRY, SYGVKD.

This chain connects TRBV18 to TRBJ1-4, with D possibly matching TRBD1 (5 bases). This CDR3 comprises 15 residues. V lost 1 base, J lost 7 bases, and 13 bases lay in between. Germline CDR1 and CDR2: KGHSH and LQKENI. In nucleotides, the CDR3 is TGTGCCAGCTCACCACTTGCAGGGTTCGGTGAAAAACTGTTTTTT. As protein: CASSPLAGFGEKLFF.

V is TRBV19 and J is TRBJ1-1, with 7 bases that match TRBD1. The CDR3 is made up of 15 amino acids. In germline, CDR1 is LNHDA, CDR2 SQIVND (reference sequence). After removal of 5 bases from V and 3 bases from J, the junction contained 9 bases not matched to a gene. CDR3 nucleotides: TGTGCCAGTAGTCCCCGACAGGGTCGAGACACTGAAGCTTTCTTT. Translated: CASSPRQGRDTEAFF.

The rearrangement joins TRBV7-9 to TRBJ1-1; D might be TRBD1 (6 bases). V was cut by 6 bases and J by 9 bases, with 14 bases left in between. The CDR3 runs to 12 residues. Per the germline V gene, CDR1 is SEHNR and CDR2 is FQNEAQ (reference sequence). In nucleotides, the CDR3 is TGTGCCAGCAGGGGGACACTCGGGCAAGCTTTCTTT. Its translation is CASRGTLGQAFF.

The chain carries TRBV5-4 and TRBJ2-3, with a weak D call TRBD1 (5 bases). V lost 4 bases and J lost 0, with 15 bases in between. The CDR3 is 16 amino acids. Germline lookup yields CDR1 SGHNT and CDR2 YYREEE (reference sequence). The CDR3 DNA reads TGTGCCAGCAGCGGACGAGTGGGGCAGAGCACAGATACGCAGTATTTT. Translating it yields CASSGRVGQSTDTQYF.

This clone was recorded once. The chain has TRBV2 and TRBJ2-7, with D unclear. Germline CDR1 reads SNHLY; CDR2 reads FYNNEI. The CDR3 runs to 13 residues. Deletions cut 7 bases from V and 1 base from J, with 11 bases between. This chain's CDR3 is CASTKTESYEQYF. CDR3 in DNA: TGTGCCAGCACCAAGACGGAGTCCTACGAGCAGTACTTC.

The chain employs TRBV10-3 and TRBJ1-1, with D uncertain. Trimming took off 4 bases at V and 1 base at J, with 4 bases between the two ends. Germline V gives CDR1 ENHRY, CDR2 SYGVKD. This CDR3 region has 12 residues. The CDR3 DNA reads as TGTGCCATCAGTGCCCGGAACACTGAAGCTTTCTTT. This sequence encodes CAISARNTEAFF.

V usage is TRBV11-3 and J usage is TRBJ2-3; D is ambiguous. CDR1 and CDR2 (germline): SGHNT, YENEEA. With 5 bases removed from V and 8 bases from J, the gap between germline ends came to 11 bases. This CDR3 is built from 12 residues. The CDR3 is CASSPSSGTQYF. Written as DNA, the CDR3 is TGTGCCAGCAGCCCCAGCTCAGGTACGCAGTATTTT.

This clone was recorded only once. The identical CDR3 is also encoded by other nucleotide sequences in the sample. The chain couples TRBV7-7 to TRBJ2-7; D is unresolved. Germline V CDR1 and CDR2: SSHAT, FNYEAQ (reference sequence). The CDR3 loop spans 15 amino acids. CDR3 coding DNA: TGTGCTAGTAGCCTACATCCCAGCAGGAACTACGAGCAGTACTTC. This gives the protein CASSLHPSRNYEQYF.